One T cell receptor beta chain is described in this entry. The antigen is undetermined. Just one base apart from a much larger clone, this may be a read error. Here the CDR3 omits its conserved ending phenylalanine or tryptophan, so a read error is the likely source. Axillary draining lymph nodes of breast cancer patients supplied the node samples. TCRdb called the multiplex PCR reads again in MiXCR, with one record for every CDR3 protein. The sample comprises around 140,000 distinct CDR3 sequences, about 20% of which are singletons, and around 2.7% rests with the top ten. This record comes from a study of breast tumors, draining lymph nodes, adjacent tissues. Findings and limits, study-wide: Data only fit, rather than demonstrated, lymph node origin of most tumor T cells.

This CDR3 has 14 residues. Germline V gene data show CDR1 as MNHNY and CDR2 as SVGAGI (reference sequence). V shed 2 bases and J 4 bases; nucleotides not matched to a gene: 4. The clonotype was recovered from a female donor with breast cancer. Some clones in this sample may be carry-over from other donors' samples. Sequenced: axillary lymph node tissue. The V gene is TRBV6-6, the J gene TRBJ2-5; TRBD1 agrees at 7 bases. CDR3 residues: CASSYRKGAETQYS. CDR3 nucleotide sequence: TGTGCCAGCAGTTACCGGAAGGGGGCAGAGACCCAGTACTCC.